A single sample gave rise to the 19 T cell receptor beta chains below, sequenced in a study of blood T cells in healthy people across ages. Sample-barcoded 5' priming and a J-beta primer mix drove a second PCR of roughly 6 to 12 cycles. TCRdb redid the calling of the 5' RACE reads with MiXCR, one entry per CDR3 protein. The sample has over 500,000 distinct CDR3 sequences; roughly a quarter are singletons. The sample was also reused in another study, on T cells of mothers and their children.

Sequencing was done on a sample of blood. These receptors came from a boy aged 2 to 10 in good health.

This chain joins TRBV2 and TRBJ2-3, with 10 bases aligning to TRBD2. The CDR3 spans 17 residues. J was trimmed by 1 base and V by 5 bases; bases with no gene match: 9. Germline CDR1 and CDR2: SNHLY and FYNNEI. For the CDR3, the DNA is TGTGCCAGCAGTTCCTTCTCAACTAGCGGGGGCACAGATACGCAGTATTTT. Translation: CASSSFSTSGGTDTQYF. The whole variable domain, filled in from reference TRBV2 and TRBJ2-3, reads EPEVTQTPSHQVTQMGQEVILRCVPISNHLYFYWYRQILGQKVEFLVSFYNNEISEKSEIFDDQFSVERPDGSNFTLKIRSTKLEDSAMYFCASSSFSTSGGTDTQYFGPGTRLTVL.

This chain uses TRBV3-1 with TRBJ1-2; 11 bases align to TRBD1. The germline V gene encodes CDR1 LGHDT and CDR2 YNNKEL (reference sequence). V was pared by 4 bases and J by 6 bases, with 1 base of the junction left unmatched. This CDR3 is 13 amino acids long. CDR3 residues: CASSRTGGDGYTF. The CDR3 DNA follows: TGTGCCAGCAGCCGGACAGGGGGCGATGGCTACACCTTC.

This clonotype occurred a few times. This sequence joins TRBV7-9 and TRBJ2-4, with D hard to call. Germline V lookup: CDR1 SEHNR, CDR2 FQNEAQ (reference sequence). V gave up 1 base and J gave up 0 bases, with 7 bases separating them. This CDR3 spans 15 amino acids. CDR3 DNA sequence: TGTGCCAGCAGCTTAGACAGATTAGCCAAAAACATTCAGTACTTC. This encodes CASSLDRLAKNIQYF.

The chain links TRBV20-1 to TRBJ1-1; D not certain. The CDR3 extends over 12 amino acids. Germline V CDR1 and CDR2: DFQATT, SNEGSKA (reference sequence). V lost 3 bases to trimming and J lost 1 base, with 6 bases between them. DNA of the CDR3: TGCAGTGCTAGTGGACCGAACACTGAAGCTTTCTTT. Its translation is CSASGPNTEAFF.

Only a few counts were recorded for this clonotype. The CDR3 spells CASSLSTAGGTDTQYF. The CDR3 DNA reads TGCGCCAGCAGCTTGTCTACAGCGGGGGGCACAGATACGCAGTATTTT. The V call is TRBV5-1, the J call TRBJ2-3, with TRBD2 identical over 8 bases. CDR3 length: 16 amino acids. In germline, CDR1 is SGHRS, CDR2 YFSETQ. The V segment lost 1 base and the J segment 1 base; nucleotides outside the gene matches: 5.

This clonotype was seen a handful of times. This rearrangement joins TRBV24-1 to TRBJ1-4; a weak D match, TRBD1 (5 bases). Germline V CDR1 and CDR2: KGHDR, SFDVKD. V gave up 3 bases and J gave up 7 bases, with 32 bases separating them. This CDR3 is built from 21 residues. The CDR3: CATSDRGRPDRPPEWGEKLFF. The CDR3 nucleotides read TGTGCCACCAGTGATCGGGGCCGGCCCGATCGACCGCCAGAGTGGGGTGAAAAACTGTTTTTT.

This clonotype appeared a few times. The rearrangement joins TRBV2 to TRBJ2-7; possibly TRBD1 for D (6 bases). Trimming stripped 5 bases from V and 3 bases from J, with 11 bases between. This CDR3 comprises 13 residues. Germline CDR1 is SNHLY and CDR2 is FYNNEI. CDR3 nucleotides: TGTGCCAGCAGTACAGGGCCAGGCTACGAGCAGTACTTC. This codes for CASSTGPGYEQYF.

This clonotype was seen only a few times. The chain links TRBV7-2 to TRBJ1-2, with D uncertain. Germline CDR1 and CDR2: SGHTA and FQGNSA. This CDR3 is built from 16 residues. V gave up 5 bases and J gave up 2 bases, with 18 bases separating them. DNA of the CDR3: TGTGCCAGCAGCCAGCTTAGTGGTCGCAGCAACTATGGCTACACCTTC. Encoded protein: CASSQLSGRSNYGYTF.

The chain combines TRBV5-1 with TRBJ1-1, with 10 bases that match TRBD1. V was pared by 4 bases and J by 0 bases, with 9 bases of the junction left unmatched. Germline-derived CDR1 and CDR2 are SGHRS and YFSETQ. The CDR3 spans 17 residues. The CDR3 reads CASSGGTGATLNTEAFF. The DNA of the CDR3 is TGCGCCAGCAGCGGAGGGACAGGGGCGACCTTGAACACTGAAGCTTTCTTT. Together with reference TRBV5-1 and TRBJ1-1, the CDR3 gives the full variable domain: KAGVTQTPRYLIKTRGQQVTLSCSPISGHRSVSWYQQTPGQGLQFLFEYFSETQRNKGNFPGRFSGRQFSNSRSEMNVSTLELGDSALYLCASSGGTGATLNTEAFFGQGTRLTVV.

Only a few counts were recorded for this clonotype. The rearrangement uses TRBV12-3 or TRBV12-4 and TRBJ2-7; weak D call: TRBD2 (6 bases). The CDR3 is 14 residues long. The V and J ends lost 3 bases and 3 bases respectively, with 12 bases between them. DNA of the CDR3: TGTGCCAGCAGTTTGGCGGGGCCTCTCTACGAGCAGTACTTC. Translated: CASSLAGPLYEQYF.

This clonotype has more than one count but fewer than ten. V and J are TRBV4-3 and TRBJ1-1; no firm D call. Germline CDR1 LGHNA, CDR2 YSLEER. There are 16 residues in the CDR3. The germline V and J ends were trimmed by 0 bases and 3 bases, with 14 bases remaining between them. For the CDR3, the DNA is TGCGCCAGCAGCCAAGATCCTACGGGAGGGCACACTGAAGCTTTCTTT. It codes for CASSQDPTGGHTEAFF.

This clonotype was seen a handful of times. The chain has TRBV27 and TRBJ2-1; D might be TRBD1 (6 bases). Trimming stripped 3 bases from V and 8 bases from J, with 23 bases between. Germline V CDR1 and CDR2: MNHEY, SMNVEV (reference sequence). The CDR3 sequence is 17 residues long. CDR3 loop: CASSFAPTGLSVYEQFF. CDR3 DNA: TGTGCCAGCAGTTTTGCCCCCACAGGGTTAAGTGTCTATGAGCAGTTCTTC.

The chain combines TRBV5-1 with TRBJ2-7; D might be TRBD1 or TRBD2, each matching 5 bases. Gene TRBJ2-1 matches the end of the DNA better, so the J call may be wrong. The V gene's germline CDR1 is SGHRS and CDR2 YFSETQ. The CDR3 has 13 residues. CDR3 amino acids: CASSPLGADEQFF. The CDR3, as DNA: TGCGCCAGCAGCCCCCTCGGGGCGGATGAGCAGTTCTTC.

V is TRBV20-1 and J is TRBJ2-5; D is possibly TRBD2 (7 bases). The CDR3 length is 15 residues. V gave up 0 bases and J gave up 4 bases, with 15 bases separating them. CDR1 is DFQATT and CDR2 is SNEGSKA in the germline V gene (reference sequence). The CDR3: CSARDHREGGETQYF. The CDR3 coding sequence is TGCAGTGCTAGAGATCACAGGGAGGGTGGAGAGACCCAGTACTTC.

The chain combines TRBV20-1 with TRBJ1-2; 9 nucleotides line up with TRBD1. The V and J ends lost 5 bases and 6 bases, in that order; junction bases with no gene match: 4. Germline values: CDR1 DFQATT, CDR2 SNEGSKA (reference sequence). The CDR3 spans 12 residues. The CDR3 loop is CSAPDRGDGYTF. As DNA, the CDR3 is TGCAGTGCTCCCGACAGGGGGGATGGCTACACCTTC.

This clonotype was observed a handful of times. V gene TRBV6-6 combines with J gene TRBJ1-2, with D uncertain. The CDR3 is 14 amino acids. Per the germline V gene, CDR1 is MNHNY and CDR2 is SVGAGI (reference sequence). With 0 bases removed from V and 8 bases from J, the gap between germline ends came to 13 bases. The chain's CDR3 is CASSYSYGEGGYTF. The CDR3, as DNA: TGTGCCAGCAGTTACTCGTACGGGGAGGGCGGCTACACCTTC.

The table lists this clonotype with a few counts. This chain links TRBV12-3 or TRBV12-4 with TRBJ2-4; TRBD1 matches at 8 bases. The CDR3 extends over 13 amino acids. V shed 8 bases, J shed 7 bases, and the junction held 7 bases outside the gene matches. The CDR3 spells CASGQGAANIQYF. The DNA of the CDR3 is TGTGCCAGCGGACAGGGAGCGGCGAACATTCAGTACTTC.

This clonotype was seen more than once but under ten times. This chain connects TRBV3-1 to TRBJ2-2, with D possibly TRBD1 on 6 matching bases. Per the germline V gene, CDR1 is LGHDT and CDR2 is YNNKEL (reference sequence). CDR3 length equals 14 residues. V was shortened by 3 bases and J by 5 bases, with 10 bases between the two germline ends. The CDR3 region is CASSHQGRTGELFF. CDR3 coding DNA: TGTGCCAGCAGCCATCAGGGGCGGACCGGGGAGCTGTTTTTT.

This clonotype has only a few counts. V gene TRBV29-1 combines with J gene TRBJ2-6; weak D call: TRBD2 (5 bases). The CDR3 is 16 residues long. V lost 4 bases and J 0 bases, leaving 13 bases between the germline ends. CDR1 is SQVTM, CDR2 ANQGSEA, per germline. The CDR3 region is CSVGGFGLSGANVLTF. The CDR3, as DNA: TGCAGCGTTGGAGGGTTCGGACTCTCTGGGGCCAACGTCCTGACTTTC. The full variable domain, rest sourced from reference TRBV29-1 and TRBJ2-6, is SAVISQKPSRDICQRGTSLTIQCQVDSQVTMMFWYRQQPGQSLTLIATANQGSEATYESGFVIDKFPISRPNLTFSTLTVSNMSPEDSSIYLCSVGGFGLSGANVLTFGAGSRLTVL.